The 20 T cell receptor beta chains listed next were all sequenced from one sample in a study of PD-1 blockade in classical Hodgkin lymphoma. Measured with immunoSEQ multiplex PCR; TCRdb has only the in-frame clones, and not every one. The repertoire includes 20,000 to 25,000 clones, approximately 94% of them detected once, and approximately 5% sits in the top ten. Time point described: newly diagnosed, previously untreated cHL patient sample. The sequenced sample consisted of peripheral blood mononuclear cells (PBMCs). Every receptor here comes from a human donor with classical Hodgkin lymphoma.

The chain links TRBV29-1 to TRBJ1-1; D gene ambiguous. The CDR3 covers 12 residues. The germline V gene has CDR1 SQVTM and CDR2 ANQGSEA. V gave up 1 base and J gave up 8 bases, with 11 bases separating them. In nucleotides, the CDR3 is TGCAGCGTTGAAGGGCGGGCGTTGGAAGCTTTCTTT. Encoded protein: CSVEGRALEAFF.

The chain uses TRBV28 and TRBJ1-1; a possible D gene is TRBD1 (5 bases). The CDR3 has 15 residues. Trimming stripped 3 bases from V and 5 bases from J, with 16 bases between. Germline V CDR1 and CDR2: MDHEN, SYDVKM. DNA for the CDR3: TGTGCCAGCAGTTTCAGACTGGGGGTAAAGACTGAAGCTTTCTTT. This sequence encodes CASSFRLGVKTEAFF.

The V and J genes are TRBV5-6 and TRBJ2-1; tentatively, D is TRBD1 (6 bases). Trimming pared 4 bases from V and 1 base from J, leaving 18 bases between. The germline CDR1 and CDR2 sequences are SGHDT and YYEEEE. This CDR3 has 17 amino acids. The CDR3 DNA sequence: TGTGCCAGCAGCGCAACTGGCAGGGGAGAGTCCTACAATGAGCAGTTCTTC. This translates into CASSATGRGESYNEQFF.

The V gene is TRBV7-9, the J gene TRBJ1-3; D gene uncertain. Deletions cut 2 bases from V and 1 base from J, with 12 bases between. This CDR3 has 16 amino acids. Germline V gene sequence: CDR1 SEHNR, CDR2 FQNEAQ (reference sequence). DNA of the CDR3: TGTGCCAGCAGCTTACCCGGGCCGCCGTCTGGAAACACCATATATTTT. This sequence encodes CASSLPGPPSGNTIYF.

The chain carries TRBV5-1 and TRBJ1-2; D possibly corresponds to TRBD1 (5 bases). The length of the CDR3 is 13 residues. V shed 0 bases and J shed 6 bases, with 9 bases lying between them. Germline CDR1 is SGHRS and CDR2 is YFSETQ. The CDR3 DNA reads TGCGCCAGCAGCTTGGTTGGGGGGAATGGCTACACCTTC. The encoded protein is CASSLVGGNGYTF.

The V call is TRBV7-9, the J call TRBJ1-4, with D unresolved. Between the trimmed V and J ends, which lost 5 bases and 0 bases, there was a span of 19 bases. Germline V gene sequence: CDR1 SEHNR, CDR2 FQNEAQ (reference sequence). CDR3 size: 18 residues. CDR3 sequence reads: CASSVPGGQGPTNEKLFF. CDR3 bases: TGTGCCAGCAGCGTACCGGGAGGTCAAGGCCCAACTAATGAAAAACTGTTTTTT.

The V gene is TRBV2, the J gene TRBJ2-2; D unresolved. This CDR3 is built from 15 residues. Germline V gene sequence: CDR1 SNHLY, CDR2 FYNNEI. Trimming removed 4 bases at V and 4 bases at J, with 13 bases between. CDR3 amino acids: CASSVRQLSTGELFF. CDR3 DNA: TGTGCCAGCAGTGTTCGGCAGTTATCCACCGGGGAGCTGTTTTTT.

The CDR3 loop is CATSRGGVDYGYTF. The CDR3 DNA follows: TGTGCCACCAGCAGAGGGGGGGTCGACTATGGCTACACCTTC. This chain uses TRBV15 with TRBJ1-2; possibly TRBD1 for D (5 bases). Between the trimmed V and J ends, which lost 1 base and 3 bases, there was a span of 9 bases. This CDR3 has 14 residues. Germline CDR1 is LNHNV and CDR2 is YYDKDF (reference sequence). The complete variable domain, with remaining parts taken from reference TRBV15 and TRBJ1-2, reads DAMVIQNPRYQVTQFGKPVTLSCSQTLNHNVMYWYQQKSSQAPKLLFHYYDKDFNNEADTPDNFQSRRPNTSFCFLDIRSPGLGDTAMYLCATSRGGVDYGYTFGSGTRLTVV.

The chain recombines TRBV18 with TRBJ1-2; D is unclear. V lost 2 bases, J lost 2 bases, and 3 bases lay in between. The CDR3 spans 12 residues. CDR1 and CDR2 (germline): KGHSH, LQKENI. The CDR3 here is CASSPGNYGYTF. CDR3 DNA sequence: TGTGCCAGCTCACCAGGGAACTATGGCTACACCTTC. The variable domain in full, with the rest retrieved from reference TRBV18 and TRBJ1-2, is NAGVMQNPRHLVRRRGQEARLRCSPMKGHSHVYWYRQLPEEGLKFMVYLQKENIIDESGMPKERFSAEFPKEGPSILRIQQVVRGDSAAYFCASSPGNYGYTFGSGTRLTVV.

This chain connects TRBV27 to TRBJ2-7, with a tentative D call TRBD2 (7 bases). The CDR3 is 13 residues long. V was cut by 3 bases and J by 5 bases, with 11 bases left in between. Germline V gene data show CDR1 as MNHEY and CDR2 as SMNVEV (reference sequence). CDR3 DNA: TGTGCCAGCAGTTTGGGGGGGCGCGACGAGCAGTACTTC. Translating it yields CASSLGGRDEQYF.

This chain joins TRBV5-4 and TRBJ1-3; 8 positions match TRBD1. In germline, CDR1 is SGHNT, CDR2 YYREEE (reference sequence). With V trimmed by 1 base and J by 2 bases, 2 bases remained unmatched. The length of the CDR3 is 15 residues. CDR3 in DNA: TGTGCCAGCAGCTTGCAGGGGGCTACTGGAAACACCATATATTTT. Amino acids: CASSLQGATGNTIYF. The variable domain in full, completed from reference TRBV5-4 and TRBJ1-3, reads ETGVTQSPTHLIKTRGQQVTLRCSSQSGHNTVSWYQQALGQGPQFIFQYYREEENGRGNFPPRFSGLQFPNYSSELNVNALELDDSALYLCASSLQGATGNTIYFGEGSWLTVV.

In this sample, this clone turned up a few times. The genes are TRBV7-9 and TRBJ2-5; 12 bases are a match to TRBD2. With 4 bases clipped from V and 3 bases from J, the junction kept 3 bases outside the gene matches. CDR1 and CDR2 from the germline V gene are SEHNR and FQNEAQ (reference sequence). The CDR3 length is 15 residues. The CDR3 reads CASSSRTSGEETQYF. The CDR3, as DNA: TGTGCCAGCAGCTCCCGGACTAGCGGGGAAGAGACCCAGTACTTC. Variable domain in full (rest from reference TRBV7-9 and TRBJ2-5): DTGVSQNPRHKITKRGQNVTFRCDPISEHNRLYWYRQTLGQGPEFLTYFQNEAQLEKSRLLSDRFSAERPKGSFSTLEIQRTEQGDSAMYLCASSSRTSGEETQYFGPGTRLLVL.

Note on this clone: Other DNA sequences from this sample encode an identical CDR3 as well. J is TRBJ2-7 and V is TRBV25-1, with 8 positions matching TRBD2. The CDR3 is 17 residues long. The V gene end was trimmed by 3 bases and the J gene end by 2 bases; junction bases not matched to a gene: 12. Germline values: CDR1 MGHDK, CDR2 SYGVNS. CDR3 in amino acids: CASSDPRAGEPPYEQYF. The CDR3 nucleotides read TGTGCCAGCAGTGACCCTAGAGCGGGGGAACCACCCTACGAGCAGTACTTC.

The chain combines TRBV7-2 with TRBJ2-7; the D gene is possibly TRBD2 (5 bases). The CDR3 runs 14 residues. In germline, CDR1 is SGHTA, CDR2 FQGNSA. Trimming left V 5 bases short and J 2 bases short, with 13 bases between. The CDR3 DNA sequence: TGTGCCAGCAGCCCGGTGGACTGGGCCTACGAGCAGTACTTC. It translates to CASSPVDWAYEQYF.

This rearrangement joins TRBV7-2 to TRBJ1-2; tentatively, D is TRBD1 (5 bases). Germline V gene data show CDR1 as SGHTA and CDR2 as FQGNSA. This CDR3 has 15 amino acids. Trimming took 1 base from V and 4 from J, leaving 13 bases between them. CDR3 sequence reads: CASSLGDARSYGYTF. The CDR3 DNA follows: TGTGCCAGCAGCTTAGGGGACGCCCGATCCTATGGCTACACCTTC.

This clone was found once. The rearrangement links TRBV7-8 to TRBJ2-1, with 13 bases identical to TRBD2. The CDR3 runs to 19 residues. Looked up from germline, CDR1 is SGHVS and CDR2 is FQNEAQ. The ends lost 3 bases at V and 3 bases at J; junction bases unmatched: 11. The CDR3 bases are TGTGCCAGCAGCTTTCTGCGAACTAGCGGGGGGGCCAGCTACAATGAGCAGTTCTTC. Its protein product is CASSFLRTSGGASYNEQFF.

The chain recombines TRBV6-1 with TRBJ2-7; perhaps TRBD1 as D (5 bases). Between the trimmed V and J ends, which lost 4 bases and 4 bases, there was a span of 11 bases. This CDR3 comprises 13 residues. The germline V gene has CDR1 MNHNS and CDR2 SASEGT. CDR3 DNA: TGTGCCAGCAGTGCTGACAGCCATTACGAGCAGTACTTC. This codes for CASSADSHYEQYF.

The V gene is TRBV27, the J gene TRBJ2-3, with D perhaps matching TRBD1 (6 bases). This CDR3 contains 19 residues. CDR1 is MNHEY, CDR2 SMNVEV, per germline (reference sequence). With 2 bases removed from V and 2 bases from J, the gap between germline ends came to 23 bases. The CDR3 sequence: CASSLAVATGALVTDTQYF. The DNA of the CDR3 is TGTGCCAGCAGTTTAGCGGTCGCGACAGGCGCGCTGGTCACAGATACGCAGTATTTT.

This rearrangement joins TRBV5-1 to TRBJ2-2; no reliable D call. Trimming shortened V by 0 bases and J by 2 bases, and 11 bases separated the two germline ends. The CDR3 runs 16 residues. Germline values: CDR1 SGHRS, CDR2 YFSETQ. CDR3 protein: CASSLAKGANTGELFF. In nucleotides, the CDR3 is TGCGCCAGCAGCTTGGCCAAGGGTGCTAACACCGGGGAGCTGTTTTTT.

The chain combines TRBV5-4 with TRBJ2-6; no reliable D call. The CDR3 contains 14 residues. Germline V gives CDR1 SGHNT, CDR2 YYREEE (reference sequence). V dropped 2 bases and J dropped 1 base, with 4 bases sitting between them. The CDR3 DNA reads TGTGCCAGCAGCTTCGCATCTGGGGCCAACGTCCTGACTTTC. It yields the protein CASSFASGANVLTF.